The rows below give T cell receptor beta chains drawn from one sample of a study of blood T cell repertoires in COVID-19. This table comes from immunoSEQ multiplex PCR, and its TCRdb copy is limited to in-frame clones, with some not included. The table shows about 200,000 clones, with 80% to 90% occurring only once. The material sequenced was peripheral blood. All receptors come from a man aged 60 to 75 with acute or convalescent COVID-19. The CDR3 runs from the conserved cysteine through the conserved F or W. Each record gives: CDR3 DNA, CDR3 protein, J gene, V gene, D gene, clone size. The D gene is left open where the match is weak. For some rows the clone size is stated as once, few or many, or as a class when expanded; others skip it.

TGTGCCAGCAGCCCTGGGACAGGGGGCATGAACACTGAAGCTTTCTTT | CASSPGTGGMNTEAFF | TRBJ1-1 | TRBV7-9 | TRBD1 | .
TGTGCCAGCAGCTCCGGACTCGGCACCGGGGAGCTGTTTTTT | CASSSGLGTGELFF | TRBJ2-2 | TRBV7-3 | . | few
TGTGCCAGCAGTCTCGTTACAGGGGGCAATGAAAAACTGTTTTTT | CASSLVTGGNEKLFF | TRBJ1-4 | TRBV28 | TRBD1 | .
TGTGCCAGCTCACCACAGTCGGGATCCCTCACCTCAGATACGCAGTATTTT | CASSPQSGSLTSDTQYF | TRBJ2-3 | TRBV18 | . | .
TGTGCCAGTAGCCCTCTAGGATCCACAGATACGCAGTATTTT | CASSPLGSTDTQYF | TRBJ2-3 | TRBV19 | . | .
TGTGCCAGCACCGCGACTCCCCGGGTAGAGACCTACAATGAGCAGTTCTTC | CASTATPRVETYNEQFF | TRBJ2-1 | TRBV28 | . | .
TGTGCCAGCAGCAATCCGGACAGGATCCAAGAGACCCAGTACTTC | CASSNPDRIQETQYF | TRBJ2-5 | TRBV4-2 | TRBD1 | .
TGTGCCAGCAGCTCAACAAGGGGAGATACGCAGTATTTT | CASSSTRGDTQYF | TRBJ2-3 | TRBV7-2 | . | few
TGTGCCAGCAGCTTTACCAGGGACACCGGGGAGCTGTTTTTT | CASSFTRDTGELFF | TRBJ2-2 | TRBV7-2 | . | .
TGTGCCATCAGTGAGGGGACTAGCGGGAGGGCCGTGGATACGCAGTATTTT | CAISEGTSGRAVDTQYF | TRBJ2-3 | TRBV10-3 | TRBD2 | .
TGTGCCAGCAGAACGACGCCAGGAAACACTGAAGCTTTCTTT | CASRTTPGNTEAFF | TRBJ1-1 | TRBV27 | . | .
TGTGCCAGCAGTGGACTAGCGGGCAACACCGGGGAGCTGTTTTTT | CASSGLAGNTGELFF | TRBJ2-2 | TRBV28 | TRBD2 | .
TGCAGCGTCGAGGGAGACACAGATACGCAGTATTTT | CSVEGDTDTQYF | TRBJ2-3 | TRBV29-1 | . | .
TGCGCCAGCAGCCATTTAGCCATTACAGGCTCTGGAAACACCATATATTTT | CASSHLAITGSGNTIYF | TRBJ1-3 | TRBV4-3 | . | .
TGTGCCAGCACTCCATTAGGGGTTGGAGATACGCAGTATTTT | CASTPLGVGDTQYF | TRBJ2-3 | TRBV28 | . | once
TGCAGCGTTGAAGGTAGGCCTAGCTCCTACAATGAGCAGTTCTTC | CSVEGRPSSYNEQFF | TRBJ2-1 | TRBV29-1 | . | .
TGTGCCAGCAGCTTGTTGGGGGGTTTTGAAAAACTGTTTTTT | CASSLLGGFEKLFF | TRBJ1-4 | TRBV5-6 | . | .
TGTGCCAGCAGTTACTCTCAGGGGAGCACCGGGGAGCTGTTTTTT | CASSYSQGSTGELFF | TRBJ2-2 | TRBV6-5 | . | once
TGTGCCAGTAGTACACGAACAGGGGGAGGAAACACCATATATTTT | CASSTRTGGGNTIYF | TRBJ1-3 | TRBV19 | TRBD1 | .
TGTGCCAGCAGCTTGGTTAGCGGTCGCTACACCTTC | CASSLVSGRYTF | TRBJ1-2 | TRBV5-8 | . | .